This TCR beta chain originates from a study of STAT5B mutations in CD4+ large granular lymphocyte leukemia. Clones were sequenced by immunoSEQ multiplex PCR, and TCRdb holds only the in-frame ones, with some missing. The repertoire holds roughly 40,000 clones, with roughly 80% as singletons. Germline-derived CDR1 and CDR2 are MGHRA and YSYEKL. The CDR3 sequence is 16 residues long. Trimming pared 1 base from V and 5 bases from J, leaving 15 bases between. The sequencing sample was made of CD4+ T cells from blood buffy coats. J is TRBJ2-1 and V is TRBV4-1; D is unresolved. The TCR sequence derives from a human donor in good health. The CDR3 nucleotides read TGCGCCAGCAGCCAAGCTGGCAACTTGCAAAACAATGAGCAGTTCTTC. Translating gives CASSQAGNLQNNEQFF.